This T cell receptor beta chain originates from a study of response to subunit inactivated influenza vaccine. This clonotype was picked up a small number of times. Its antigen remains unknown. Germline CDR1 SGHKS, CDR2 YYEKEE (reference sequence). Trimming removed 3 bases from V and 8 bases from J, with 6 bases in between. The CDR3 has 11 residues. TCRdb itself ran the RT-PCR reads through MiXCR, one entry per CDR3 protein. The sample holds roughly 700,000 distinct CDR3 sequences, around 14% seen once. Whole-study findings and limits: After each seasonal influenza vaccination, few new T cells are recruited, the authors suggested.

The specimen comprised PBMCs from blood, sampled approximately 13 days after vaccination. The receptor comes from a man aged 50 to 60 who received an inactivated influenza vaccine. The rearrangement joins TRBV5-5 to TRBJ2-1; D is possibly TRBD1 or TRBD2 (5 bases each). The CDR3 DNA sequence: TGTGCCAGCAGCTGGGACCATGAGCAGTTCTTC. Protein: CASSWDHEQFF.